The present entry profiles one T cell receptor (beta chain) with its context. This clone has more than one count but fewer than ten. What this receptor recognizes is not known. No per-base quality is available; no much larger clone lies one base away. The record originates from a study of T cell changes during pregnancy in multiple sclerosis (dated by TCRdb to the late 2010s). At the level of the whole study: The study looked at changes in the T cell repertoire across pregnancy in women with multiple sclerosis.

The receptor library was made with the immunoSEQ multiplex PCR assay. TCRdb obtained this table from immuneACCESS and retained in-frame rearrangements with V and J assigned. These tables miss some clones; where compared with another copy, unresolved V genes account for less than half of the shortfall, and the remainder is unexplained. This sample holds 60,000 to 70,000 clones; 90% to 95% were observed only once. The ten most abundant clones make up roughly 2% of the sample. The germline V gene specifies SGHTA as CDR1 and FQGNSA as CDR2. The CDR3, cysteine through phenylalanine, is 12 amino acids long. Only the CDR3 region is kept as DNA, spanning 36 bases read in frame from base 1. Cut back by 3 bases and 7 bases, the V and J ends lie 9 bases apart.

The specimen was peripheral blood, collected in the third trimester of pregnancy. The source is a female donor in good health, enrolled as a control in a pregnancy study. This chain joins TRBV7-2 to TRBJ1-1; the D gene is perhaps TRBD1, on 5 matching bases. The nucleotides are TGTGCCAGCAGCTTCAGGGCCGATGAAGCTTTCTTT. Its product reads: CASSFRADEAFF.